This T cell receptor beta chain was retrieved from a study of control samples from healthy donors and cancer patients. Only one count was recorded for this clone. Some clones are missing from TCRdb's copy, which holds only in-frame ones; the method was immunoSEQ multiplex PCR. This table has 200,000 or so clones, over 80% appearing once. The CDR3 contains 15 residues. Trimming removed 1 base from V and 6 bases from J, with 12 bases in between. Germline V gene data show CDR1 as SGHNT and CDR2 as YENEEA. The specimen was blood. The chain carries TRBV11-3 and TRBJ2-2; the D call may be TRBD1 or TRBD2 (5 bases each). The source of this sequence is a man aged 30-40 years in good health. The CDR3 loop is CASSLAARGPGELFF. The CDR3 nucleotides are TGTGCCAGCAGCTTAGCGGCGAGGGGTCCCGGGGAGCTGTTTTTT.